This T cell receptor (beta chain) was profiled in a study of CXCR3-negative and CXCR3-positive naive CD8 T cells. Study observations and caveats: Most assays used freshly isolated PBMCs, as cryopreservation partially reduced CXCR3. Diversity proved comparably high across both naive subsets and much lower in memory CD8+ cells.

On this clonotype itself: Its specificity is unknown.

5' RACE that incorporated UMI labels was used to prepare the TRB cDNA libraries. TCRdb processed the 5' RACE reads again and assigns one entry to each CDR3 protein, with no DNA. This sample contains tens of thousands of distinct CDR3 sequences. This CDR3 is built from 13 residues. Looked up from germline, CDR1 is SEHNR and CDR2 is FQNEAQ (reference sequence). The J gene is TRBJ2-7, the V gene TRBV7-9; the TRBD1 assignment by TCRdb is unverifiable without DNA. The sample taken for sequencing was naive CXCR3- CD8+ T cells from blood. Stated subset: CD45RO-CCR7+CD27+CD95- naive CD8+ T cells lacking CXCR3 (TNR3-). The receptor was derived from a human donor in good health. Some clones in this sample may be carry-over from other donors' samples. The CDR3 loop is CASSWDGTYEQYF.